The sequence of this T cell receptor (beta chain) was determined in a study of blood T cell repertoires in COVID-19. Turning to the study itself: Specimens from acute and convalescent COVID-19 originated in the United States, Italy and Spain. From T cells, B-cell-depleted T cells, or PBMCs came the material, which was cDNA or gDNA.

Enrolled through a virtual design, the participants were between roughly 18 and 100 years of age and came from about two dozen US areas. Cohort allocation depended upon clinical history that participants reported. The germline V gene encodes CDR1 LGHDT and CDR2 YNNKEL (reference sequence). The CDR3 covers 15 residues. The V segment lost 2 bases and the J segment 4 bases; nucleotides outside the gene matches: 2. Assay used: immunoSEQ multiplex PCR; TCRdb lists only in-frame clones, some missing. This table holds 150,000 to 200,000 clones, 82% found once. The chain joins TRBV3-1 (or the pseudogene TRBV3-2) to TRBJ2-2; 9 bases match TRBD1. The source material was PBMCs or T cells enriched from blood (not recorded which). The TCR was taken from a woman aged 60 to 75 with acute COVID-19. CDR3 sequence: CASSQWTGVTGELFF. In nucleotides, the CDR3 is TGTGCCAGCAGCCAATGGACAGGGGTCACCGGGGAGCTGTTTTTT.